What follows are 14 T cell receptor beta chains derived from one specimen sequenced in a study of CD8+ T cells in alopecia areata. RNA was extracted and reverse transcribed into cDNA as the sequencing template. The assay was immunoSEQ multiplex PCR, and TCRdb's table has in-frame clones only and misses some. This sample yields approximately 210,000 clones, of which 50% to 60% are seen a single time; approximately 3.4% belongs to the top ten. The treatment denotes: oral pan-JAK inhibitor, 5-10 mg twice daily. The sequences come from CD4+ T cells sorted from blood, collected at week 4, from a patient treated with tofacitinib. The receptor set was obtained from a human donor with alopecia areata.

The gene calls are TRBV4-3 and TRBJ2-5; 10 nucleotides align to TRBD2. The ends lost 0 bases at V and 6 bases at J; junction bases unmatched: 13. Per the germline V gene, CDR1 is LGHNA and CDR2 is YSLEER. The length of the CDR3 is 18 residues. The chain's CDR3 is CASSQDASGGGSRQTQYF. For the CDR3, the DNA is TGCGCCAGCAGCCAAGATGCCAGCGGGGGGGGGTCGAGGCAGACCCAGTACTTC.

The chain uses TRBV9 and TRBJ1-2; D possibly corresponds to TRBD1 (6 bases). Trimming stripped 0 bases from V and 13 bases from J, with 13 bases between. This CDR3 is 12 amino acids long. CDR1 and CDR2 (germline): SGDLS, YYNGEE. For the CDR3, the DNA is TGTGCCAGCAGCGTAGGGCAGGGGCCGATCACCTTC. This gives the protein CASSVGQGPITF.

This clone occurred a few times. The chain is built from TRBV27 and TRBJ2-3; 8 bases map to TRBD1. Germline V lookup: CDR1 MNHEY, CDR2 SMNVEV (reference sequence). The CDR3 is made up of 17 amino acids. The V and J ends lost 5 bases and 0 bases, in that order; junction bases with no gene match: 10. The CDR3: CASSAYRGRMSTDTQYF. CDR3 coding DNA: TGTGCCAGCAGTGCATACAGGGGGAGAATGAGCACAGATACGCAGTATTTT.

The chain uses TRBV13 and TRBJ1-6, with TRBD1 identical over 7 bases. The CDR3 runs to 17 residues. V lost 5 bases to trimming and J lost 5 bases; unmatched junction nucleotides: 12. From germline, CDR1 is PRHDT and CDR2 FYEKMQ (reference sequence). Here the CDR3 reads CASSPSQEQGHNSPLHF. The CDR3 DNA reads TGTGCCAGCAGCCCCTCCCAGGAACAGGGGCATAATTCACCCCTCCACTTT.

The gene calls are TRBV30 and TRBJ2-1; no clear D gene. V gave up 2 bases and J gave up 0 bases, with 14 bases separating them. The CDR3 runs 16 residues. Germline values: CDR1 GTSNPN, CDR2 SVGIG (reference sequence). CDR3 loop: CAWSPDRSGSYNEQFF. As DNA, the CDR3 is TGTGCCTGGAGTCCAGATCGAAGTGGCTCCTACAATGAGCAGTTCTTC.

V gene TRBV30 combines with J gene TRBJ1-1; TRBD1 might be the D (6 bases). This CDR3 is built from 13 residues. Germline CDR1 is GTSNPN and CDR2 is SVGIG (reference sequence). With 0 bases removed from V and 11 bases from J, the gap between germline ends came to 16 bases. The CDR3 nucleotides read TGTGCCTGGAGTGTCGTCAGAGGGGGGGACGCTTTCTTT. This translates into CAWSVVRGGDAFF.

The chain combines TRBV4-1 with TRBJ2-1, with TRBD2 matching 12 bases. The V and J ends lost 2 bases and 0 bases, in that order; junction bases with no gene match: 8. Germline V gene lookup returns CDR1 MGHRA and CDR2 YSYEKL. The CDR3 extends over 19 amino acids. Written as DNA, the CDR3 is TGCGCCAGCAGCCAACTGACTAGCGGGGGACAAAGCTCCTACAATGAGCAGTTCTTC. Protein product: CASSQLTSGGQSSYNEQFF.

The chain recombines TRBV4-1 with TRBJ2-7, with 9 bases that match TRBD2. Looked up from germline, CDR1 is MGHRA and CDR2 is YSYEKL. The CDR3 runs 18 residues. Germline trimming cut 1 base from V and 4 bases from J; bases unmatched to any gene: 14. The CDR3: CASSQVTAGGRRRYEQYF. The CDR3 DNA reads TGCGCCAGCAGCCAAGTTACAGCGGGGGGCCGCCGTCGATACGAGCAGTACTTC.

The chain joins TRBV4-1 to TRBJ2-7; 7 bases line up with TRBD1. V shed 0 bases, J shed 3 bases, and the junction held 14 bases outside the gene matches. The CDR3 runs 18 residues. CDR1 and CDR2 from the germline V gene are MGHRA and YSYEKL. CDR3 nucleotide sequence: TGCGCCAGCAGCCAAGATGTGGGGGCAGGGGGTCCGGACTACGAGCAGTACTTC. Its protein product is CASSQDVGAGGPDYEQYF.

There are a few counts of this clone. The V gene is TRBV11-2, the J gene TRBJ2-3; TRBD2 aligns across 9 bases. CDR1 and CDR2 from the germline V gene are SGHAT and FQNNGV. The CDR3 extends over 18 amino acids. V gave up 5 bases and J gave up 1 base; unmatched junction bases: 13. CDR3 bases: TGTGCCAGCAGCCGTCGGACGAGCGGGGGGCGACGCACAGATACGCAGTATTTT. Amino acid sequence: CASSRRTSGGRRTDTQYF.

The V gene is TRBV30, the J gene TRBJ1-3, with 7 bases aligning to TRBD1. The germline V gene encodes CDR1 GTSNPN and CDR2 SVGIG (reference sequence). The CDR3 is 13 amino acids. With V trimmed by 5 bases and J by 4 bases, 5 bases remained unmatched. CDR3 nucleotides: TGTGCCTGGGGGGGACAGTTCGGAAACACCATATATTTT. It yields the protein CAWGGQFGNTIYF.

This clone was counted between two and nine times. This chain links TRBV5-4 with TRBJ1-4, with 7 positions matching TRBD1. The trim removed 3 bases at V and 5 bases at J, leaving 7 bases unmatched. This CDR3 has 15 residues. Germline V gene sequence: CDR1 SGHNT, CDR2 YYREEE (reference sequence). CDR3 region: CASSSAGTENEKLFF. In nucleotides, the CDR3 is TGTGCCAGCAGCTCGGCCGGGACAGAAAATGAAAAACTGTTTTTT.

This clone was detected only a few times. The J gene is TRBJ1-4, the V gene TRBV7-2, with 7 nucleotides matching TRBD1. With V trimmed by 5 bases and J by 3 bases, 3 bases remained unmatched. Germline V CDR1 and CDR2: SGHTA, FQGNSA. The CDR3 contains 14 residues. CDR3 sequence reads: CASSPGTANEKLFF. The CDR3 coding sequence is TGTGCCAGCAGCCCAGGGACAGCTAATGAAAAACTGTTTTTT. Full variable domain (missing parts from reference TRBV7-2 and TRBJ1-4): GAGVSQSPSNKVTEKGKDVELRCDPISGHTALYWYRQSLGQGLEFLIYFQGNSAPDKSGLPSDRFSAERTGGSVSTLTIQRTQQEDSAVYLCASSPGTANEKLFFGSGTQLSVL.

CDR3: CASSQDYMTEAFF. The CDR3 DNA sequence: TGCGCCAGCAGCCAAGACTATATGACAGAAGCTTTCTTT. The chain recombines TRBV4-1 with TRBJ1-1; D is ambiguous. This CDR3 has 13 amino acids. Germline values: CDR1 MGHRA, CDR2 YSYEKL. V was clipped by 0 bases and J by 8 bases, with 10 bases between them.